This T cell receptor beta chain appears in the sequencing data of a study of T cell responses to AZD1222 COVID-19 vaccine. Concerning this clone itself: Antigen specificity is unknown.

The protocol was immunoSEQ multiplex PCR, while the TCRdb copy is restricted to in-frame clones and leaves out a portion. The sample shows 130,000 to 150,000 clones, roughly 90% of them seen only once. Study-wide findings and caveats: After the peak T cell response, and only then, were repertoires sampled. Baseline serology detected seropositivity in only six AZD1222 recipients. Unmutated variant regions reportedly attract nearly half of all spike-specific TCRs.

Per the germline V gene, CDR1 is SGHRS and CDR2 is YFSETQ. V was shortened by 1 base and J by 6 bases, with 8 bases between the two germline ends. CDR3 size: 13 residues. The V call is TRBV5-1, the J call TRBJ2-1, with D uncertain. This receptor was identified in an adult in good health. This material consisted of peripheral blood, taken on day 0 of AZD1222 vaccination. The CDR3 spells CASSLTPSNEQFF. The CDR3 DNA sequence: TGCGCCAGCAGCTTGACACCTTCCAATGAGCAGTTCTTC.